This T cell receptor (beta chain) was identified during a study of T cells in women clearing cervical HPV infection. Whole-study context: HLA type stays a possible confounder, typing being limited.

This table comes from immunoSEQ multiplex PCR, and its TCRdb copy is limited to in-frame clones, with some not included. Found here are nearly 35,000 clones; the top ten clones hold around 1.6%. Study-level results: Cases and controls were distinguished at AUC 0.83 by richness and V genes.

V shed 1 base, J shed 1 base, and the junction held 0 bases outside the gene matches. This CDR3 has 15 residues. Germline V CDR1 and CDR2: MNHNS, SASEGT. About this clone itself: Antigen unknown. The CDR3 end is not reached by the read, which stops 3 residues before it; the germline J gene fills it in.

The source material was blood buffy coat. The chain couples TRBV6-1 to TRBJ2-3; 9 positions match TRBD2. This TCR was recovered from a woman aged 18 to 69 with a cervical HPV16 infection that either progressed to CIN3+ or cleared (not recorded which). The CDR3 sequence is CASSEERGGTDTQYF. Partial CDR3 DNA: TGTGCCAGCAGTGAAGAGCGGGGGGGCACAGATACG.